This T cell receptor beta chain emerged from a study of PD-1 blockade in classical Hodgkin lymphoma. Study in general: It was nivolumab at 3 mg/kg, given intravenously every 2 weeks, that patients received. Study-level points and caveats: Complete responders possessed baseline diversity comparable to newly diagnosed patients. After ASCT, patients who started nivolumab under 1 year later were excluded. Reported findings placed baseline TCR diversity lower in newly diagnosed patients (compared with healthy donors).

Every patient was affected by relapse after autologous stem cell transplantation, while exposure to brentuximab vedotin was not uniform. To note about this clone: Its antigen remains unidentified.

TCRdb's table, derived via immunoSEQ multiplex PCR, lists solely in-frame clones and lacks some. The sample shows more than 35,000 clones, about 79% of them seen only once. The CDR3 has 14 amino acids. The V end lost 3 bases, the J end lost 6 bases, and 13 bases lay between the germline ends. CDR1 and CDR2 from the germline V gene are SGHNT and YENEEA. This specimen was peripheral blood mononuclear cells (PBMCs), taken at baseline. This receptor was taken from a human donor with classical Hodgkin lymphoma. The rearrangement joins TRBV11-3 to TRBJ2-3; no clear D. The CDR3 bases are TGTGCCAGCAGCTTCTTGCTCTCCTCCGATACGCAGTATTTT. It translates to CASSFLLSSDTQYF.